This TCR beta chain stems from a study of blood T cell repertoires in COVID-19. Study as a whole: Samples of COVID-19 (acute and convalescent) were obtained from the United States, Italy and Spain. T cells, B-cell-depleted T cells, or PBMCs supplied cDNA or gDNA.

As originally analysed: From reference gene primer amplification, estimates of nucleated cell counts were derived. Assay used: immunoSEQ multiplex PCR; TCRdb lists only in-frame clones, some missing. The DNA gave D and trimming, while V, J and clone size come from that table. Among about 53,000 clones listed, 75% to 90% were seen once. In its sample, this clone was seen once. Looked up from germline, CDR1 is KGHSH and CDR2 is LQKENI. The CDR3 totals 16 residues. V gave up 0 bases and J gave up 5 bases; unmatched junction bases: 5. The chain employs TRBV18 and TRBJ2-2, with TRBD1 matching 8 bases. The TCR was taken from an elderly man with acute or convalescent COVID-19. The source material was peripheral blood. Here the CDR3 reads CASSPPETGVTGELFF. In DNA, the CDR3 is TGTGCCAGCTCACCACCGGAGACAGGGGTTACCGGGGAGCTGTTTTTT.